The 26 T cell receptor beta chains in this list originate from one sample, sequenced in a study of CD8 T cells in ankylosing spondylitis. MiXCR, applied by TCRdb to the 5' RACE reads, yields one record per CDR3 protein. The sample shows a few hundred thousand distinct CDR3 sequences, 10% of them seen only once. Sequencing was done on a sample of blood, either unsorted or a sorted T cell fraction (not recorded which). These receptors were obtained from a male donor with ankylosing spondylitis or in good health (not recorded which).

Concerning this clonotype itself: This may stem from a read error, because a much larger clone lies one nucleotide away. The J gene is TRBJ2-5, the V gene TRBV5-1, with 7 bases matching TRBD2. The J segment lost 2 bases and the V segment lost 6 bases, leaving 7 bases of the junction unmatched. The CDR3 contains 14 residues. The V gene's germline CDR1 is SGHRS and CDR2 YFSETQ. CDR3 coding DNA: TGCGCCAGCAACGCAGGACTAGTTCAAGAGACCCAGTACTTC. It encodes CASNAGLVQETQYF.

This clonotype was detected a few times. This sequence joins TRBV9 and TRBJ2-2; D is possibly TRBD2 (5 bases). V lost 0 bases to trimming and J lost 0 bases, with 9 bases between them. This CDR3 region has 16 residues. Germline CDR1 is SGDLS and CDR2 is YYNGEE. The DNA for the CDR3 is TGTGCCAGCAGCGTAGTGGTGGGAGCGAACACCGGGGAGCTGTTTTTT. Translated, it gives CASSVVVGANTGELFF.

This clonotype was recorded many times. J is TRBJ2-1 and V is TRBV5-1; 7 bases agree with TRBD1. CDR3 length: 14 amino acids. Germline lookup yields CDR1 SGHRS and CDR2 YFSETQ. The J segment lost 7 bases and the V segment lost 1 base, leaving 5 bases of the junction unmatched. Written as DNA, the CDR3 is TGCGCCAGCAGCTTGCAGACAGGGCCAAATGAGCAGTTCTTC. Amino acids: CASSLQTGPNEQFF. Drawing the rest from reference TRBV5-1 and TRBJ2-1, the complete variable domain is KAGVTQTPRYLIKTRGQQVTLSCSPISGHRSVSWYQQTPGQGLQFLFEYFSETQRNKGNFPGRFSGRQFSNSRSEMNVSTLELGDSALYLCASSLQTGPNEQFFGPGTRLTVL.

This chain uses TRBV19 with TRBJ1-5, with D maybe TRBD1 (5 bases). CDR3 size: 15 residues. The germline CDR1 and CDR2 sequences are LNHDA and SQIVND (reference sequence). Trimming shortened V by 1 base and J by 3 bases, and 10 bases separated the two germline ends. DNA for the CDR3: TGTGCCAGTAGTATAGTCAGGGAGGCCAATCAGCCCCAGCATTTT. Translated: CASSIVREANQPQHF.

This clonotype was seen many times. Written as DNA, the CDR3 is TGTGCCAGCACCACGTCGGGACATTCGAACACCGGGGAGCTGTTTTTT. Encoded protein: CASTTSGHSNTGELFF. This chain connects TRBV7-8 to TRBJ2-2; possible D gene TRBD1, 6 bases. V lost 7 bases and J 0 bases, leaving 15 bases between the germline ends. Germline CDR1 reads SGHVS; CDR2 reads FQNEAQ. This CDR3 comprises 16 residues.

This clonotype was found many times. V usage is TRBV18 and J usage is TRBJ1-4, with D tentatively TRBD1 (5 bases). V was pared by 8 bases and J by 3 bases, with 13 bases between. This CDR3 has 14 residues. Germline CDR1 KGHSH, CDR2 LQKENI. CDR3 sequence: CASHRGKANEKLFF. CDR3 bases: TGTGCCAGCCATCGGGGCAAGGCTAATGAAAAACTGTTTTTT. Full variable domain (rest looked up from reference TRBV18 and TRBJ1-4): NAGVMQNPRHLVRRRGQEARLRCSPMKGHSHVYWYRQLPEEGLKFMVYLQKENIIDESGMPKERFSAEFPKEGPSILRIQQVVRGDSAAYFCASHRGKANEKLFFGSGTQLSVL.

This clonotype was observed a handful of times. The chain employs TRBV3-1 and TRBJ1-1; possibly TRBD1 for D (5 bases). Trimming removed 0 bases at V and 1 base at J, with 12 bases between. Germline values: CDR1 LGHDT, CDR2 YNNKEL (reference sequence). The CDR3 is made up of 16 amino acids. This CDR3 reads CASSQDIGAGNTEAFF. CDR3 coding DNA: TGTGCCAGCAGCCAAGATATTGGGGCGGGGAACACTGAAGCTTTCTTT.

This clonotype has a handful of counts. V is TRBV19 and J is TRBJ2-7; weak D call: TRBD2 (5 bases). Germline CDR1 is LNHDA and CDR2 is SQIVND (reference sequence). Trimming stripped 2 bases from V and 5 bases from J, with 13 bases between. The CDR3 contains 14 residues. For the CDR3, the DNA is TGTGCCAGTAGTATACAGGCAGGACTGGACGAGCAGTACTTC. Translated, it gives CASSIQAGLDEQYF.

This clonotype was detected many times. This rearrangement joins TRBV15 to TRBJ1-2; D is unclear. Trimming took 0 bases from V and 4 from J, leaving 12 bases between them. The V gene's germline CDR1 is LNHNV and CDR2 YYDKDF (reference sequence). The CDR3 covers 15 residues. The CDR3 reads CATSRDVSGLYGYTF. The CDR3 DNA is TGTGCCACCAGCAGAGATGTGTCAGGCCTCTATGGCTACACCTTC.

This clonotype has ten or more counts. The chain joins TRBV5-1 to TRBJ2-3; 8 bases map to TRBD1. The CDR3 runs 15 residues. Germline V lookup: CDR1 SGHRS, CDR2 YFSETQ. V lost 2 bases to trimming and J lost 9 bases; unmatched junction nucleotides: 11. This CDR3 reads CASSFGQGPMKTQYF. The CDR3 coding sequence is TGCGCCAGCAGCTTTGGACAGGGTCCCATGAAGACGCAGTATTTT.

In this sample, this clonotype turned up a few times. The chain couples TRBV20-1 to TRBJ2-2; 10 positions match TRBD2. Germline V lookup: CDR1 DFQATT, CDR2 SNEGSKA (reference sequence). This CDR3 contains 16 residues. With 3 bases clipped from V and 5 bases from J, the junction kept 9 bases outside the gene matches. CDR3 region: CSARAQALAGTGELFF. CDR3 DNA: TGCAGTGCTAGGGCCCAAGCACTAGCGGGAACCGGGGAGCTGTTTTTT.

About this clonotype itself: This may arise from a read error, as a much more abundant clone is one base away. The CDR3 spells CASSLASGYGANVLTF. In nucleotides, the CDR3 is TGTGCCAGCAGTTTAGCTTCCGGGTACGGGGCCAACGTCCTGACTTTC. V and J are TRBV12-3 or TRBV12-4 and TRBJ2-6; no definite D call. The V and J ends lost 0 bases and 4 bases respectively, with 10 bases between them. The CDR3 runs to 16 residues.

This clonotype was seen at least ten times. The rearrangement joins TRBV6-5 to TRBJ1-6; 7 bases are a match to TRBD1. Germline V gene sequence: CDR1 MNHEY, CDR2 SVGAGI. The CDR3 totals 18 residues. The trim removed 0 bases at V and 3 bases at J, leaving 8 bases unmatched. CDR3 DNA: TGTGCCAGCAGTTACTCGGCCTTGACAGGGAGCTATAATTCACCCCTCCACTTT. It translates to CASSYSALTGSYNSPLHF.

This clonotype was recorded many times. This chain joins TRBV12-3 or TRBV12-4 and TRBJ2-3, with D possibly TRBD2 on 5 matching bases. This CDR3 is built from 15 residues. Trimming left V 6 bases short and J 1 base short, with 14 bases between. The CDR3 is CASSPRALGTDTQYF. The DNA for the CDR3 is TGTGCCAGCAGCCCCCGGGCACTAGGCACAGATACGCAGTATTTT.

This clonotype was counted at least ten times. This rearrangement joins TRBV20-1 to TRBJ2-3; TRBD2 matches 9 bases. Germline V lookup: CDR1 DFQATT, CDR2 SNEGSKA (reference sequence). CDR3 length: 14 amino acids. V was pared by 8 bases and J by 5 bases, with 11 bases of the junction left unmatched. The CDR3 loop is CSPSSGGIGDTQYF. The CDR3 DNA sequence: TGCAGTCCTTCAAGCGGGGGGATAGGAGATACGCAGTATTTT.

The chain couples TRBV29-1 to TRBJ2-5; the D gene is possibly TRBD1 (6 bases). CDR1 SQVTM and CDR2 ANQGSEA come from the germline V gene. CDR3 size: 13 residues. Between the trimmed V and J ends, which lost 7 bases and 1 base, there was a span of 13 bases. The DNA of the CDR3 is TGCAGCGGGCTCACGACAGGCCAAGAGACCCAGTACTTC. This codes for CSGLTTGQETQYF.

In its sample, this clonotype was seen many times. The CDR3 is CAIEGGEADTQYF. DNA of the CDR3: TGTGCCATCGAGGGGGGAGAGGCAGATACGCAGTATTTT. The rearrangement joins TRBV7-9 to TRBJ2-3, with D perhaps given as TRBD1 or TRBD2 (6 bases each). Deletions cut 10 bases from V and 4 bases from J, with 15 bases between. The CDR3 totals 13 residues. The germline V gene encodes CDR1 SEHNR and CDR2 FQNEAQ (reference sequence).

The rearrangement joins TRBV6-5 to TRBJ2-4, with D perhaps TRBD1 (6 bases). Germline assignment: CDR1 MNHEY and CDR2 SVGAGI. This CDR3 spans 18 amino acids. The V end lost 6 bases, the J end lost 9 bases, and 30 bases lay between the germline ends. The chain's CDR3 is CASSRSSPGHLREGIQYF. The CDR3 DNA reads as TGTGCCAGCAGCCGATCGAGTCCGGGACATCTAAGGGAAGGCATTCAGTACTTC.

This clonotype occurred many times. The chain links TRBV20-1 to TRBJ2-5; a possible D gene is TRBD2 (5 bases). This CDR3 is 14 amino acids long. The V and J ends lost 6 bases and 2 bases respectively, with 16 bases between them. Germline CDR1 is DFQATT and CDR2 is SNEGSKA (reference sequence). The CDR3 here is CSAEGLGAQETQYF. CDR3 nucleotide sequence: TGCAGTGCCGAGGGATTGGGTGCTCAAGAGACCCAGTACTTC.

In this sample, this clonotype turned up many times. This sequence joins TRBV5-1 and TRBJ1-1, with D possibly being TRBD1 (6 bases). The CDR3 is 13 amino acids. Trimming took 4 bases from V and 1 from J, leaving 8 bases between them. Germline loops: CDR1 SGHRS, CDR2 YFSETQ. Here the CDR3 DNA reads TGCGCCAGCAGCCGGGACAAGAACACTGAAGCTTTCTTT. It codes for CASSRDKNTEAFF.

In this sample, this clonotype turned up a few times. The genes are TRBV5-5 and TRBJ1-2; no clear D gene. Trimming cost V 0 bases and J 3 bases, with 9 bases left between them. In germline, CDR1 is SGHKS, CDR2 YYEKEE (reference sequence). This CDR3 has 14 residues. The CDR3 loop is CASSLGMTYYGYTF. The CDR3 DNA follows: TGTGCCAGCAGCTTGGGGATGACCTACTATGGCTACACCTTC.

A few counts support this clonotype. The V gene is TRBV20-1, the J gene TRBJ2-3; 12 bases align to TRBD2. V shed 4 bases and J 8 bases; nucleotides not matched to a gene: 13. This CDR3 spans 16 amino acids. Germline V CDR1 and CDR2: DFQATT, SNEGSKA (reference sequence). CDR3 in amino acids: CSAKTIGLAGGPTQYF. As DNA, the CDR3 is TGCAGTGCTAAAACGATCGGGCTAGCGGGGGGGCCTACGCAGTATTTT.

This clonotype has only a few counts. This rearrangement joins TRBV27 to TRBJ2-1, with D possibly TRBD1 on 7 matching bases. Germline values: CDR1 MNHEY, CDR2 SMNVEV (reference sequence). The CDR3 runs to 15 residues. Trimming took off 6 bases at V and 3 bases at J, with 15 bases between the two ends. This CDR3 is CASRRRGQDYNEQFF. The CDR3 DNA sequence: TGTGCCAGCAGGAGGAGGGGGCAGGACTACAATGAGCAGTTCTTC.

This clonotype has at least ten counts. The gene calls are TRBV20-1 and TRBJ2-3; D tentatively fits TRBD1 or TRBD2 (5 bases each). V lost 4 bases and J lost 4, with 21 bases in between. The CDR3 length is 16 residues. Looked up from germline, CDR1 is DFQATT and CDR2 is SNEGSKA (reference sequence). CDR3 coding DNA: TGCAGTGCTACTGGGGGTCAAGGCTCACGACCAGATACGCAGTATTTT. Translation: CSATGGQGSRPDTQYF.

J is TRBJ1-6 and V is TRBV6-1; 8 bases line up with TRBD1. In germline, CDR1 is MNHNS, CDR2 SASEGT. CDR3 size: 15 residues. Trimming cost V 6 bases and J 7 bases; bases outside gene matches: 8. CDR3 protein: CASSRSTGDNSPLHF. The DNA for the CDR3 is TGTGCCAGCAGCCGATCGACAGGGGACAATTCACCCCTCCACTTT.

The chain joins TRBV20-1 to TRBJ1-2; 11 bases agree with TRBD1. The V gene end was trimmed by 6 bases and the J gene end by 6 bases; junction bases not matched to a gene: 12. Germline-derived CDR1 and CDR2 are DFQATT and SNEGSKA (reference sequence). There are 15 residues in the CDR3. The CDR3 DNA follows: TGCAGTGCGACCACACCCGGGACAGGGGGACATGGCTACACCTTC. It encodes CSATTPGTGGHGYTF.